A single sample gave rise to the 5 T cell receptor beta chains below, sequenced in a study of T cells in Graves' hyperthyroidism and ophthalmopathy. TCR beta CDR3 sequences were amplified from RNA transcripts. With the HTBI primer set, the TCR CDR3 went through a first round of RT-PCR. One entry per CDR3 protein, called by TCRdb with MiXCR from the multiplex PCR reads. Of 500,000 to 650,000 distinct CDR3 sequences listed, approximately 48% are singletons. Sequencing input: peripheral blood or thyroid tissue (not recorded which). Every receptor here comes from an adult woman with Graves' disease, either hyperthyroidism or ophthalmopathy (not recorded which).

The chain has TRBV7-9 and TRBJ2-7; TRBD1 matches at 8 bases. Germline V gene sequence: CDR1 SEHNR, CDR2 FQNEAQ (reference sequence). CDR3 length: 14 residues. The ends lost 5 bases at V and 5 bases at J; junction bases unmatched: 8. The chain's CDR3 is CASSPGQAVHEQYF. CDR3 coding DNA: TGTGCCAGCAGCCCGGGACAGGCTGTCCACGAGCAGTACTTC.

This chain uses TRBV29-1 with TRBJ1-3; D possibly corresponds to TRBD1 (5 bases). CDR1 is SQVTM and CDR2 is ANQGSEA in the germline V gene. V was pared by 0 bases and J by 2 bases, with 11 bases between. The CDR3 sequence is 15 residues long. The CDR3 loop reads CSVEDGVQAGNTIYF. The CDR3, as DNA: TGCAGCGTTGAAGATGGTGTACAGGCTGGAAACACCATATATTTT.

This clonotype was recorded a few times. This chain connects TRBV19 to TRBJ1-5, with unresolved D. Trimming removed 1 base from V and 4 bases from J, with 11 bases in between. The CDR3 extends over 15 amino acids. Germline lookup yields CDR1 LNHDA and CDR2 SQIVND (reference sequence). CDR3 DNA sequence: TGTGCCAGTAGTATAGTCGGCAAGAATAATCAGCCCCAGCATTTT. Translation gives CASSIVGKNNQPQHF.

The chain employs TRBV5-6 and TRBJ1-1; D remains ambiguous. The CDR3 is 12 amino acids. Germline values: CDR1 SGHDT, CDR2 YYEEEE. V gave up 0 bases and J gave up 7 bases, with 7 bases separating them. CDR3 sequence: CASSLGPDEAFF. CDR3 in DNA: TGTGCCAGCAGCTTGGGGCCGGATGAAGCTTTCTTT.

This clonotype was picked up many times. The chain joins TRBV24-1 to TRBJ2-3; 10 bases are a match to TRBD2. From germline, CDR1 is KGHDR and CDR2 SFDVKD. Trimming cost V 3 bases and J 5 bases; bases outside gene matches: 1. The CDR3 is 14 residues long. CDR3: CATSDRTSGDTQYF. The DNA of the CDR3 is TGTGCCACCAGTGATCGGACTAGCGGAGATACGCAGTATTTT.